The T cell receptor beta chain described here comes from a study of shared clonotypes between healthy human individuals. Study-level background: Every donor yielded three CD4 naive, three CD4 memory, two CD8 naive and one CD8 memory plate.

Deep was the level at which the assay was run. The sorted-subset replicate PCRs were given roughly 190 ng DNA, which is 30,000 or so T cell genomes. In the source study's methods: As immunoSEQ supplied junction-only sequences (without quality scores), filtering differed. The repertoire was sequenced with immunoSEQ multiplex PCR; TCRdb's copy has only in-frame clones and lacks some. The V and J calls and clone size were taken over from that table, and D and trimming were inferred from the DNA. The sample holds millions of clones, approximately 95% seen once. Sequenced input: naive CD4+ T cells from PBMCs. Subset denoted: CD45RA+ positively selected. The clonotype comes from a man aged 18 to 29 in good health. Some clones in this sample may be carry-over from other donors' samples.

CDR3 sequence: CASSQGQPRTEAFF. The CDR3 DNA is TGTGCCAGCTCACAGGGACAGCCTAGGACTGAAGCTTTCTTT. The chain carries TRBV18 and TRBJ1-1; 7 bases agree with TRBD1. V lost 4 bases to trimming and J lost 5 bases; unmatched junction nucleotides: 7. The CDR3 has 14 residues. CDR1 is KGHSH, CDR2 LQKENI, per germline.